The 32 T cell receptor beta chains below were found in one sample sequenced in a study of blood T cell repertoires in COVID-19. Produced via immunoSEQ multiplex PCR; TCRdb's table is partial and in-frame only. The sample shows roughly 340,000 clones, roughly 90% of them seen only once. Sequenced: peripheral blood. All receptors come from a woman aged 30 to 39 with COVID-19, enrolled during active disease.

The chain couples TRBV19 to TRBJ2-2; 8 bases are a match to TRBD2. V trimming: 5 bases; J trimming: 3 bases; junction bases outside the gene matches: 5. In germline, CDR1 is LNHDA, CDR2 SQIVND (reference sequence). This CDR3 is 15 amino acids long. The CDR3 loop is CASSRIAGYTGELFF. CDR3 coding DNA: TGTGCCAGTAGTCGGATAGCGGGGTACACCGGGGAGCTGTTTTTT.

The CDR3 nucleotides read TGTGCCAGCTCACGGACTAGCGGGGGAGCAGATACGCAGTATTTT. Protein sequence: CASSRTSGGADTQYF. The chain combines TRBV18 with TRBJ2-3; 13 bases are shared with TRBD2. The CDR3 contains 15 residues. V lost 4 bases, J lost 4 bases, and 2 bases stayed unmatched. The germline V gene has CDR1 KGHSH and CDR2 LQKENI. Full variable domain (missing parts from reference TRBV18 and TRBJ2-3): NAGVMQNPRHLVRRRGQEARLRCSPMKGHSHVYWYRQLPEEGLKFMVYLQKENIIDESGMPKERFSAEFPKEGPSILRIQQVVRGDSAAYFCASSRTSGGADTQYFGPGTRLTVL.

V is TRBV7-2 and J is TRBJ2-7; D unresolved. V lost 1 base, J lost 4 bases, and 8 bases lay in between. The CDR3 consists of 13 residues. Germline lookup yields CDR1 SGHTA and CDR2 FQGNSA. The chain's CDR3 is CASSLGVGYEQYF. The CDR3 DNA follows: TGTGCCAGCAGCTTAGGGGTCGGGTACGAGCAGTACTTC.

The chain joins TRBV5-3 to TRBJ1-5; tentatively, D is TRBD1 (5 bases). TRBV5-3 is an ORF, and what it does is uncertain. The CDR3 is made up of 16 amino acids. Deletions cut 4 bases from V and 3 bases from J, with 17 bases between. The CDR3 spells CARSRRRDCPNQPQHF. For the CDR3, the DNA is TGTGCCAGAAGCAGACGCCGGGACTGCCCCAATCAGCCCCAGCATTTT.

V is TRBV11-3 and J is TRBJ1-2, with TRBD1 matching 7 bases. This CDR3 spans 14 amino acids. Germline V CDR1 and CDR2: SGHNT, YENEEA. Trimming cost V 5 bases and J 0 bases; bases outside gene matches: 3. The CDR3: CASSPGGANYGYTF. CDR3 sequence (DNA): TGTGCCAGCAGCCCAGGGGGAGCTAACTATGGCTACACCTTC.

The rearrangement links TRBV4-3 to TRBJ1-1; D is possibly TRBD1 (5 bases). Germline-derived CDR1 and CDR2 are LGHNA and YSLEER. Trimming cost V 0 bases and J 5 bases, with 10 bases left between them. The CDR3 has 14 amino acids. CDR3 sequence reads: CASSQDHQGTEAFF. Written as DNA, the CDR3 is TGCGCCAGCAGCCAAGATCATCAGGGTACTGAAGCTTTCTTT.

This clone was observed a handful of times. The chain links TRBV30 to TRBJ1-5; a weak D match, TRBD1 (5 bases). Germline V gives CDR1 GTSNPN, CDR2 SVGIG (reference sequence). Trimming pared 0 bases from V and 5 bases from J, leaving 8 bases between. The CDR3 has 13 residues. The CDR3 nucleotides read TGTGCCTGGAGTGTGGAAGGGGATCAGCCCCAGCATTTT. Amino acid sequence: CAWSVEGDQPQHF.

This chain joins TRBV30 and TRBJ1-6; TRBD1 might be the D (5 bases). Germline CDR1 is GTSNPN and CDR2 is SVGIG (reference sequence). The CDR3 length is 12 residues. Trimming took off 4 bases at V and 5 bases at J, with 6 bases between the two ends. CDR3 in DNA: TGTGCCTGGACCAGGGATAATTCACCCCTCCACTTT. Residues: CAWTRDNSPLHF.

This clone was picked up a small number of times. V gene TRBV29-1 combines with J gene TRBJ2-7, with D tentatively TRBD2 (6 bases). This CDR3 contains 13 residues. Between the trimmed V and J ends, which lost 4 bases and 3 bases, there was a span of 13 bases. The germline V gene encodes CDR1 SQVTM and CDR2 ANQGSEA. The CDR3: CSVAGGDLYEQYF. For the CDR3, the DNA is TGCAGCGTTGCCGGGGGAGACCTCTACGAGCAGTACTTC.

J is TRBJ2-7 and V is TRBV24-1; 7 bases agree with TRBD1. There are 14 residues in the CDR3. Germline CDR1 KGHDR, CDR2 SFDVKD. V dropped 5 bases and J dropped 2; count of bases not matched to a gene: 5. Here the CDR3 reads CATSGTGQTYEQYF. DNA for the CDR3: TGTGCCACCAGTGGAACGGGACAGACCTACGAGCAGTACTTC.

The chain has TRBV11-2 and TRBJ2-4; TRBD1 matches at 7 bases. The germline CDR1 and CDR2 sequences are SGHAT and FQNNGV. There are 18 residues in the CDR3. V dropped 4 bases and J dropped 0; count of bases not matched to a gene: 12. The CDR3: CASSSLKGPGGAKNIQYF. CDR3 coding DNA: TGTGCCAGCAGCTCCCTCAAGGGGCCAGGGGGAGCCAAAAACATTCAGTACTTC.

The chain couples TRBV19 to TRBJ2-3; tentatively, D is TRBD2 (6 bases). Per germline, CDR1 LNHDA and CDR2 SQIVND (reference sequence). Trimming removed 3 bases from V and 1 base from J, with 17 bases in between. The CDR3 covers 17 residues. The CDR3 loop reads CASSILGKAGGTDTQYF. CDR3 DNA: TGTGCCAGTAGTATCCTCGGAAAAGCGGGTGGCACAGATACGCAGTATTTT.

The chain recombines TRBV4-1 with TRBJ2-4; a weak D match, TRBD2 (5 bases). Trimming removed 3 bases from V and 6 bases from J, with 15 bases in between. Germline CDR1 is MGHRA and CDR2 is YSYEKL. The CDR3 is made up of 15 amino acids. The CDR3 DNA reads TGCGCCAGCAGCCAGGACGGGATGACTGGAAACATTCAGTACTTC. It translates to CASSQDGMTGNIQYF.

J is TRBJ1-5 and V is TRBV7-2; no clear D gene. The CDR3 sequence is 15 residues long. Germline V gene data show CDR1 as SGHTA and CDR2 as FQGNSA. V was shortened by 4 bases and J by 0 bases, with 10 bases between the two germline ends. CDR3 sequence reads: CASSSRINSNQPQHF. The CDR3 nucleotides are TGTGCCAGCAGCTCCAGGATTAATAGCAATCAGCCCCAGCATTTT. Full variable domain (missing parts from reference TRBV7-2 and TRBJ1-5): GAGVSQSPSNKVTEKGKDVELRCDPISGHTALYWYRQSLGQGLEFLIYFQGNSAPDKSGLPSDRFSAERTGGSVSTLTIQRTQQEDSAVYLCASSSRINSNQPQHFGDGTRLSIL.

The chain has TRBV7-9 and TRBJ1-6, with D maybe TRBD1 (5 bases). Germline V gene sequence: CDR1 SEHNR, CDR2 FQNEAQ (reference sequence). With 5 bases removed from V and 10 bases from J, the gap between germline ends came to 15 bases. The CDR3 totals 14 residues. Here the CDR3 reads CASSPPRGGSPLHF. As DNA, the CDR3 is TGTGCCAGCAGCCCCCCGCGGGGCGGCTCACCCCTCCACTTT. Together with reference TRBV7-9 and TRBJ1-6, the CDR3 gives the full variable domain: DTGVSQNPRHKITKRGQNVTFRCDPISEHNRLYWYRQTLGQGPEFLTYFQNEAQLEKSRLLSDRFSAERPKGSFSTLEIQRTEQGDSAMYLCASSPPRGGSPLHFGNGTRLTVT.

CDR3 in DNA: TGCGCCAGCAGCTTGGCCGCGGACTCTGAAAAACTGTTTTTT. This codes for CASSLAADSEKLFF. The chain carries TRBV5-1 and TRBJ1-4; D gene unclear. Between the trimmed V and J ends, which lost 0 bases and 7 bases, there was a span of 10 bases. The CDR3 is 14 amino acids. The germline V gene has CDR1 SGHRS and CDR2 YFSETQ.

The DNA of the CDR3 is TGTGCCAGCAGCAACGGGAAGGATAGCGGACCCTACAATGAGCAGTTCTTC. It translates to CASSNGKDSGPYNEQFF. The chain recombines TRBV5-8 with TRBJ2-1; TRBD2 is a possible D gene (6 bases). Per germline, CDR1 SGHTS and CDR2 YDEGEE. The CDR3 extends over 17 amino acids. Trimming took off 4 bases at V and 2 bases at J, with 19 bases between the two ends. The full variable domain, rest sourced from reference TRBV5-8 and TRBJ2-1, is EAGVTQSPTHLIKTRGQQATLRCSPISGHTSVYWYQQALGLGLQFLLWYDEGEERNRGNFPPRFSGRQFPNYSSELNVNALELEDSALYLCASSNGKDSGPYNEQFFGPGTRLTVL.

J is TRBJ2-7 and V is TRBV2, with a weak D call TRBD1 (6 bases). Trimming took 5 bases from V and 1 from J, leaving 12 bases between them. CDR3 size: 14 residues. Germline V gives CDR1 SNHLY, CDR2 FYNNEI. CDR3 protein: CASSLDRASYEQYV. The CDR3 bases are TGTGCCAGCAGTCTGGACAGAGCATCCTACGAGCAGTACGTC.

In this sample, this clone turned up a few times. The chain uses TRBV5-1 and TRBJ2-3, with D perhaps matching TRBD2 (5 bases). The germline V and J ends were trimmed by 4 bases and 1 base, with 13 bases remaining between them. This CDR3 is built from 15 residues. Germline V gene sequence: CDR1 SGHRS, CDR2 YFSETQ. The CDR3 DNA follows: TGCGCCAGCAGCCCGGGGAGTTATGGCACAGATACGCAGTATTTT. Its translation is CASSPGSYGTDTQYF.

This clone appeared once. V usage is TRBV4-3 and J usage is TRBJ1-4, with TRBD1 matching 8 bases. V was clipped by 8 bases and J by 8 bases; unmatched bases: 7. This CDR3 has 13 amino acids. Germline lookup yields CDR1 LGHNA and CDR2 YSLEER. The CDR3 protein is CASRRTGSEKLFF. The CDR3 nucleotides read TGCGCCAGCCGTCGGACAGGGAGCGAAAAACTGTTTTTT.

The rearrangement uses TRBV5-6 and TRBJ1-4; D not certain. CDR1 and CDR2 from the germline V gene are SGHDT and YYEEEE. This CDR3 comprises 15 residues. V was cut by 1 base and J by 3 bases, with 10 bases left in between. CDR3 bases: TGTGCCAGCAGCTTGTGGAGGGCCGCTAATGAAAAACTGTTTTTT. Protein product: CASSLWRAANEKLFF.

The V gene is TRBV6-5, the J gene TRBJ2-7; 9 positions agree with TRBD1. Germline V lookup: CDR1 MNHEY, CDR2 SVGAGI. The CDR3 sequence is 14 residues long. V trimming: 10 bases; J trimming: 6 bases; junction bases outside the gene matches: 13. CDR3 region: CATYSGTGTGEQYF. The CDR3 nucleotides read TGTGCCACCTACTCCGGGACAGGGACTGGCGAGCAGTACTTC.

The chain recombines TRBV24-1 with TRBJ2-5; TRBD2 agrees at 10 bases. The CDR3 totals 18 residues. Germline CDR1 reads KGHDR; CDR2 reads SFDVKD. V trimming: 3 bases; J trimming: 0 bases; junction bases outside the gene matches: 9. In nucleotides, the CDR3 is TGTGCCACCAGTGATCAATCACTAGCGGGGCTGTACCAAGAGACCCAGTACTTC. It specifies CATSDQSLAGLYQETQYF.

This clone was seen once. CDR3 sequence (DNA): TGTGCCAGCACATGGAGGTATAGCAATCAGCCCCAGCATTTT. This translates into CASTWRYSNQPQHF. The chain combines TRBV6-5 with TRBJ1-5; D not resolved. Germline V CDR1 and CDR2: MNHEY, SVGAGI. The CDR3 extends over 14 amino acids. V lost 7 bases and J lost 0, with 10 bases in between.

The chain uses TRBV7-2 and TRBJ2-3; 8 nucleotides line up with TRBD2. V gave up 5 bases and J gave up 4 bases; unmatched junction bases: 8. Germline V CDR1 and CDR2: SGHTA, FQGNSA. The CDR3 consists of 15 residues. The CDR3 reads CASSEGLVRSDTQYF. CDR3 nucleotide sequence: TGTGCCAGCAGCGAGGGACTAGTTCGATCAGATACGCAGTATTTT.

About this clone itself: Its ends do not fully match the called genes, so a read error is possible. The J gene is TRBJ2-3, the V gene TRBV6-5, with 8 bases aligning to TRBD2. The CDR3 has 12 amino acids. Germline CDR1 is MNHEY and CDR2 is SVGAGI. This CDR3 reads CASSLRAGGLAF. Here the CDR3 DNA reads TGTGCCAGCTCCCTTAGGGCGGGGGGACTCGCTTTT.

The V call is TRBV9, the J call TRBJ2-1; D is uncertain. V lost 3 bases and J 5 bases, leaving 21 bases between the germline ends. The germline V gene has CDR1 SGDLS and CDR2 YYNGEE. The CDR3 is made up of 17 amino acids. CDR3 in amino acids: CASSARHDSTPDNEQFF. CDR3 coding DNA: TGTGCCAGCAGCGCGCGCCATGACTCAACCCCTGACAATGAGCAGTTCTTC.

As DNA, the CDR3 is TGTGCCAGCAGCTTAGCCGGCGGTTCTCCCTACGAGCAGTACTTC. It codes for CASSLAGGSPYEQYF. This sequence joins TRBV11-2 and TRBJ2-7; the D is unclear. This CDR3 spans 15 amino acids. Per the germline V gene, CDR1 is SGHAT and CDR2 is FQNNGV. V lost 1 base and J lost 2, with 12 bases in between.

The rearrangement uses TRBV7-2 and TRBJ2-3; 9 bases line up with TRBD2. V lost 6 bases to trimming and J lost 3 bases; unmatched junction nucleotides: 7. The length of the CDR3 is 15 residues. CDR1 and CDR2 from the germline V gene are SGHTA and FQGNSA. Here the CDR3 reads CASSERGVTTDTQYF. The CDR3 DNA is TGTGCCAGCAGTGAGCGGGGGGTTACAACAGATACGCAGTATTTT.

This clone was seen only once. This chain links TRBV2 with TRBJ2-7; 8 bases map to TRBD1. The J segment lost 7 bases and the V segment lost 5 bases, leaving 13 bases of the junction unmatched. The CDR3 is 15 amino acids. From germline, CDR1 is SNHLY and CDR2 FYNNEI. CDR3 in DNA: TGTGCCAGCAGTTCCACCCGGACAGGGTTTGGGGAGCAGTACTTC. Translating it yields CASSSTRTGFGEQYF.

The CDR3 loop is CASSKAREDGLETQYF. The CDR3 nucleotides read TGTGCCAGCAGCAAAGCCCGGGAGGATGGTTTAGAGACCCAGTACTTC. J is TRBJ2-5 and V is TRBV21-1; TRBD2, the D gene given by the table, was not confirmed from the DNA. TRBV21-1 is tagged as a pseudogene. CDR3 length: 16 amino acids.

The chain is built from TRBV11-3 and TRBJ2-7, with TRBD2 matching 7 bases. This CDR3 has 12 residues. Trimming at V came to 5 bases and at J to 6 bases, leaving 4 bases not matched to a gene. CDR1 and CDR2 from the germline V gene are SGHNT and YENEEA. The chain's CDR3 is CASSDGTTEQYV. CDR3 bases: TGTGCCAGCAGCGACGGGACTACCGAGCAGTACGTC.